This T cell receptor beta chain was obtained from a study of PD-L1 blockade in urothelial cancer. Looking at the study overall: Bladder-origin urothelial cancer in males covered about 85% of the 29 patients. Blood samples had a median of around 150,000 T cells. The study's findings and limits: Pretreatment peripheral blood TCR clonality that fell below the median predicted better survival among the patients studied.

Sequencing was performed with immunoSEQ multiplex PCR; in TCRdb, only in-frame clones are kept and a portion is missing. The table has nearly 45,000 clones, about 88% seen once. On this clone itself: Antigen: not known.

As to time point: pretreatment peripheral blood. CDR1 is SGHDN, CDR2 FVKESK, per germline. Trimming took 5 bases from V and 0 from J, leaving 8 bases between them. The CDR3 extends over 13 amino acids. This specimen was PBMCs, taken around atezolizumab (anti-PD-L1) treatment. The rearrangement joins TRBV14 to TRBJ2-7, with D possibly being TRBD2 (6 bases). This receptor was taken from a donor over 35 with urothelial cancer. CDR3 amino acids: CASSVGGSYEQYF. The CDR3 region has the DNA TGTGCCAGCAGCGTGGGGGGCTCCTACGAGCAGTACTTC.